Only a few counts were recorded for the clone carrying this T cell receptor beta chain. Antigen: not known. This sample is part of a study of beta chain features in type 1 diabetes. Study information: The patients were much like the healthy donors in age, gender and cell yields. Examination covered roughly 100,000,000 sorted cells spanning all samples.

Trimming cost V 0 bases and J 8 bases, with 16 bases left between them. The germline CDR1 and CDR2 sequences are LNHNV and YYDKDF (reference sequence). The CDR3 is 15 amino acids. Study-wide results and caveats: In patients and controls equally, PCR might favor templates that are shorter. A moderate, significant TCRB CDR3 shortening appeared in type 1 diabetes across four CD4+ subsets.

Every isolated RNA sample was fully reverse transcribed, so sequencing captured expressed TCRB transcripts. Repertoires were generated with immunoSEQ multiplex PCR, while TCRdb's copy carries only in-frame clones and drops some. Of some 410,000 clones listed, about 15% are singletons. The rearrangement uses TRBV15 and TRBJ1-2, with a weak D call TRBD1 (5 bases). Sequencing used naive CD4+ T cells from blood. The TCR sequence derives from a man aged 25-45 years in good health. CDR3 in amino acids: CATSRESGRTRGYTF. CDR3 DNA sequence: TGTGCCACCAGCAGAGAATCGGGGCGGACTCGGGGCTACACCTTC.